What follows are 26 T cell receptor beta chains derived from one specimen sequenced in a study of cytomegalovirus exposure and HLA in healthy donors (dated by TCRdb to 2017 to 2019). The library relied on the immunoSEQ multiplex PCR assay. The multiplex PCR relied on a mix of 60 forward primers for TCR Vbeta segments and 13 reverse primers for TCR Jbeta segments. The clones in this table, taken by TCRdb from immuneACCESS, are in-frame only. Not every clone is retained; where verified, under half of the shortfall comes from an unresolved V gene, and the cause of the rest is unknown. This sample has around 160,000 clones in its table, and roughly 73% of those were observed once. The top ten clones comprise 1.6% of the sample. The sample consisted of PBMCs. The receptors here all came from a woman under 30 in good health and CMV-seronegative.

The chain carries TRBV7-3 and TRBJ1-1, with a tentative D call TRBD1 (6 bases). V lost 0 bases and J 7 bases, leaving 24 bases between the germline ends. CDR3 size: 18 residues. Per germline, CDR1 SGHTA and CDR2 FQGTGA. This chain's CDR3 is CASSLTPGPWTAEDEAFF. Written as DNA, the CDR3 is TGTGCCAGCAGCTTAACACCGGGCCCTTGGACAGCCGAAGATGAAGCTTTCTTT.

This chain joins TRBV7-8 and TRBJ2-1; 13 nucleotides line up with TRBD2. CDR3 size: 19 residues. The trim removed 6 bases at V and 3 bases at J, leaving 14 bases unmatched. The germline V gene encodes CDR1 SGHVS and CDR2 FQNEAQ. CDR3 region: CASSFGRTSGGPLYNEQFF. Written as DNA, the CDR3 is TGTGCCAGCAGTTTCGGTCGGACTAGCGGGGGTCCTCTCTACAATGAGCAGTTCTTC.

The chain recombines TRBV19 with TRBJ2-1, with 8 nucleotides matching TRBD2. Germline V gene sequence: CDR1 LNHDA, CDR2 SQIVND (reference sequence). There are 15 residues in the CDR3. Trimming removed 6 bases from V and 5 bases from J; junction bases left unmatched: 9. CDR3: CASRTILAANNEQFF. In DNA, the CDR3 is TGTGCCAGTAGGACTATACTAGCGGCAAACAATGAGCAGTTCTTC.

The CDR3 DNA sequence: TGTGCCAGTACATTTGGCGGGAGTCGGAATGAGCAGTTCTTC. Its translation: CASTFGGSRNEQFF. The V call is TRBV19, the J call TRBJ2-1, with 7 positions matching TRBD2. Unmatched junction bases numbered 10, after V lost 7 bases and J lost 7 bases. Germline V gene lookup returns CDR1 LNHDA and CDR2 SQIVND (reference sequence). The CDR3 consists of 14 residues.

The chain recombines TRBV7-2 with TRBJ2-1; the match to TRBD2 covers 8 bases. J was trimmed by 1 base and V by 5 bases; bases with no gene match: 7. There are 16 residues in the CDR3. Germline CDR1 SGHTA, CDR2 FQGNSA. Written as DNA, the CDR3 is TGTGCCAGCAGCGCGCAACTAGCGGAATCCTACAATGAGCAGTTCTTC. This sequence encodes CASSAQLAESYNEQFF.

This rearrangement joins TRBV7-9 to TRBJ1-3; no definite D call. Germline loops: CDR1 SEHNR, CDR2 FQNEAQ (reference sequence). Trimming cost V 3 bases and J 2 bases, with 11 bases left between them. This CDR3 is 15 amino acids long. CDR3 sequence: CASSLLGGTGNTIYF. Here the CDR3 DNA reads TGTGCCAGCAGCTTGCTGGGAGGAACTGGAAACACCATATATTTT.

The V call is TRBV4-1, the J call TRBJ2-5; TRBD2 agrees at 15 bases. J gave up 5 bases and V 5 bases, and 0 bases lay outside the gene matches. The germline gives CDR1 MGHRA, CDR2 YSYEKL. This CDR3 is 14 amino acids long. CDR3 residues: CASSGTSGGETQYF. CDR3 nucleotides: TGCGCCAGCAGCGGGACTAGCGGGGGGGAGACCCAGTACTTC.

The V and J genes are TRBV5-1 and TRBJ2-5, with no clear D. The CDR3 has 12 amino acids. The V gene lost 2 bases and the J gene lost 6 bases, with 8 bases spanning the gap. The germline gives CDR1 SGHRS, CDR2 YFSETQ. CDR3 loop: CASSFGFQTQYF. The CDR3 region has the DNA TGCGCCAGCAGCTTCGGTTTTCAGACCCAGTACTTC.

The rearrangement uses TRBV2 and TRBJ2-2; 7 bases agree with TRBD1. Per the germline V gene, CDR1 is SNHLY and CDR2 is FYNNEI. This CDR3 has 16 residues. Losses at the gene ends were 7 bases for V and 6 bases for J; bases not matched to a gene: 14. The CDR3: CASTLDREWHAGELFF. The CDR3 DNA follows: TGTGCCAGCACCCTCGACAGGGAATGGCACGCCGGGGAGCTGTTTTTT.

The chain combines TRBV27 with TRBJ1-3; TRBD1 matches at 9 bases. There are 15 residues in the CDR3. J gave up 4 bases and V 6 bases, and 7 bases lay outside the gene matches. Germline CDR1 and CDR2: MNHEY and SMNVEV (reference sequence). DNA for the CDR3: TGTGCCAGCAGCAGGACAGGGGACCAAGGAAACACCATATATTTT. Its protein product is CASSRTGDQGNTIYF.

The rearrangement links TRBV7-3 to TRBJ2-3, with D perhaps TRBD1 (7 bases). V lost 5 bases, J lost 3 bases, and 15 bases lay in between. CDR1 is SGHTA and CDR2 is FQGTGA in the germline V gene. This CDR3 has 15 residues. The chain's CDR3 is CASSVRGTVTDTQYF. The CDR3 nucleotides read TGTGCCAGCAGCGTCCGGGGGACAGTGACAGATACGCAGTATTTT.

This clone was counted a single time. The genes are TRBV5-6 and TRBJ1-2; 11 bases align to TRBD1. V shed 0 bases, J shed 5 bases, and the junction held 0 bases outside the gene matches. The CDR3 length is 14 residues. Germline CDR1 reads SGHDT; CDR2 reads YYEEEE. The CDR3 nucleotides read TGTGCCAGCAGCTTGGGGGACAGGGGGTATGGCTACACCTTC. Amino acid sequence: CASSLGDRGYGYTF.

V usage is TRBV6-1 and J usage is TRBJ1-1, with 10 positions matching TRBD1. CDR3 length equals 16 residues. The germline gives CDR1 MNHNS, CDR2 SASEGT. Trimming at V came to 3 bases and at J to 10 bases, leaving 14 bases not matched to a gene. The CDR3 coding sequence is TGTGCCAGCAGTGACCCGGGACAGGGGTTCCCAGTAAGAGCTTTCTTT. Encoded protein: CASSDPGQGFPVRAFF.

V is TRBV6-6 and J is TRBJ1-5; TRBD1 matches 8 bases. The CDR3 consists of 15 residues. Germline V gene sequence: CDR1 MNHNY, CDR2 SVGAGI (reference sequence). Trimming removed 6 bases from V and 4 bases from J; junction bases left unmatched: 8. CDR3 coding DNA: TGTGCCAGCAGCAAGGGGACAGGAGGGAATCAGCCCCAGCATTTT. Protein sequence: CASSKGTGGNQPQHF.

This sequence joins TRBV7-2 and TRBJ2-7; D is undetermined. The CDR3 sequence is 12 residues long. V was clipped by 1 base and J by 9 bases, with 10 bases between them. From germline, CDR1 is SGHTA and CDR2 FQGNSA. The CDR3 spells CASSLGGEGQYF. The CDR3 DNA is TGTGCCAGCAGCTTAGGCGGAGAAGGGCAGTACTTC.

The chain uses TRBV5-6 and TRBJ1-2, with D tentatively TRBD1 (5 bases). The CDR3 length is 15 residues. Trimming stripped 0 bases from V and 7 bases from J, with 16 bases between. CDR1 SGHDT and CDR2 YYEEEE come from the germline V gene. CDR3 sequence: CASSLGPKGFSGYTF. For the CDR3, the DNA is TGTGCCAGCAGCTTGGGACCCAAGGGGTTCTCTGGCTACACCTTC.

This rearrangement joins TRBV6-6 to TRBJ1-2; D remains ambiguous. This CDR3 has 14 residues. The germline gives CDR1 MNHNY, CDR2 SVGAGI (reference sequence). Trimming took 6 bases from V and 4 from J, leaving 15 bases between them. The DNA of the CDR3 is TGTGCCAGCAGGATGACACAGACCGGCTATGGCTACACCTTC. Protein product: CASRMTQTGYGYTF.

This clone was counted a single time. The rearrangement links TRBV4-1 to TRBJ1-4; weak D call: TRBD1 (5 bases). Germline V CDR1 and CDR2: MGHRA, YSYEKL. The germline V and J ends were trimmed by 7 bases and 7 bases, with 13 bases remaining between them. The CDR3 runs to 13 residues. Here the CDR3 reads CASTPGLAEKLFF. The CDR3 DNA is TGCGCCAGCACCCCAGGGTTAGCTGAAAAACTGTTTTTT.

V gene TRBV18 combines with J gene TRBJ1-2; unclear D gene. The CDR3 totals 13 residues. V gave up 0 bases and J gave up 8 bases, with 10 bases separating them. The germline gives CDR1 KGHSH, CDR2 LQKENI. CDR3 residues: CASSPPAGIGYTF. CDR3 coding DNA: TGTGCCAGCTCACCACCCGCGGGGATCGGCTACACCTTC. The variable domain in full, completed from reference TRBV18 and TRBJ1-2, reads NAGVMQNPRHLVRRRGQEARLRCSPMKGHSHVYWYRQLPEEGLKFMVYLQKENIIDESGMPKERFSAEFPKEGPSILRIQQVVRGDSAAYFCASSPPAGIGYTFGSGTRLTVV.

The chain couples TRBV5-4 to TRBJ2-7; the D gene is possibly TRBD2 (5 bases). CDR3 length: 15 amino acids. CDR1 and CDR2 from the germline V gene are SGHNT and YYREEE (reference sequence). Trimming shortened V by 4 bases and J by 0 bases, and 14 bases separated the two germline ends. The chain's CDR3 is CASSPGMGSSYEQYV. The CDR3 nucleotides are TGTGCCAGCAGCCCTGGGATGGGGAGCTCCTACGAGCAGTACGTC.

This chain connects TRBV15 to TRBJ2-7; 7 nucleotides agree with TRBD2. V shed 5 bases, J shed 2 bases, and the junction held 6 bases outside the gene matches. This CDR3 region has 14 residues. Germline V gene lookup returns CDR1 LNHNV and CDR2 YYDKDF (reference sequence). The CDR3 sequence: CATSRGEPPYEQYF. In nucleotides, the CDR3 is TGTGCCACCAGCCGGGGGGAACCGCCCTACGAGCAGTACTTC.

The V call is TRBV7-2, the J call TRBJ1-3, with unresolved D. V shed 1 base and J shed 4 bases, with 2 bases lying between them. The germline CDR1 and CDR2 sequences are SGHTA and FQGNSA. The CDR3 totals 12 residues. CDR3 sequence: CASSLVGNTIYF. Written as DNA, the CDR3 is TGTGCCAGCAGCTTAGTAGGAAACACCATATATTTT.

V usage is TRBV7-2 and J usage is TRBJ1-5; D gene uncertain. CDR3 size: 13 residues. Trimming took off 5 bases at V and 2 bases at J, with 7 bases between the two ends. Germline CDR1 reads SGHTA; CDR2 reads FQGNSA. In nucleotides, the CDR3 is TGTGCCAGCAGCCCAGATCGCAATCAGCCCCAGCATTTT. Translation: CASSPDRNQPQHF. Supplemented by reference TRBV7-2 and TRBJ1-5, the full variable domain reads GAGVSQSPSNKVTEKGKDVELRCDPISGHTALYWYRQSLGQGLEFLIYFQGNSAPDKSGLPSDRFSAERTGGSVSTLTIQRTQQEDSAVYLCASSPDRNQPQHFGDGTRLSIL.

This chain joins TRBV6-6 and TRBJ2-7; 8 bases are shared with TRBD1. CDR1 and CDR2 from the germline V gene are MNHNY and SVGAGI (reference sequence). CDR3 size: 13 residues. The J segment lost 6 bases and the V segment lost 5 bases, leaving 6 bases of the junction unmatched. For the CDR3, the DNA is TGTGCCAGCAGTGTGACAGGGGTGCGCGAGCAGTACGTC. Its translation is CASSVTGVREQYV.

This rearrangement joins TRBV2 to TRBJ1-4; the D is unclear. The CDR3 has 13 residues. V was cut by 7 bases and J by 3 bases, with 9 bases left in between. From germline, CDR1 is SNHLY and CDR2 FYNNEI. CDR3 residues: CASISGANEKLFF. As DNA, the CDR3 is TGTGCCAGCATATCCGGGGCTAATGAAAAACTGTTTTTT.

The gene calls are TRBV19 and TRBJ1-1; D is unresolved. CDR1 is LNHDA, CDR2 SQIVND, per germline (reference sequence). Trimming removed 3 bases from V and 3 bases from J, with 8 bases in between. The CDR3 loop spans 13 amino acids. The CDR3 loop is CASSINLYTEAFF. Written as DNA, the CDR3 is TGTGCCAGTAGTATCAACCTATACACTGAAGCTTTCTTT.